This TCR beta chain was sequenced in a study of cytomegalovirus exposure and HLA in healthy donors. Study at large: A later analysis reported the same platform for the 100 to 150 validation repertoires and the approximately 700 first-cohort repertoires.

V was trimmed by 2 bases and J by 5 bases, leaving 4 bases between them. The CDR3 is 11 residues long. The germline gives CDR1 MNHEY, CDR2 SMNVEV (reference sequence). Findings and limits, study-wide: The classifier reportedly diagnosed cytomegalovirus status with high sensitivity and specificity. Despite most TCR sequences being rare, some public TCRs occurred in many donors.

Points on this clone: Its target is unknown.

Here immunoSEQ multiplex PCR was the method, and the copy in TCRdb shows in-frame clones only, minus some. Of over 110,000 clones listed, around 87% are singletons. This chain connects TRBV27 to TRBJ2-7; D call uncertain. The sample comprised PBMCs. This receptor was identified in a man between 18 and 35 years old in good health and CMV-seropositive. The CDR3 region is CASSLGHEQYF. The CDR3 DNA sequence: TGTGCCAGCAGTTTAGGCCACGAGCAGTACTTC.